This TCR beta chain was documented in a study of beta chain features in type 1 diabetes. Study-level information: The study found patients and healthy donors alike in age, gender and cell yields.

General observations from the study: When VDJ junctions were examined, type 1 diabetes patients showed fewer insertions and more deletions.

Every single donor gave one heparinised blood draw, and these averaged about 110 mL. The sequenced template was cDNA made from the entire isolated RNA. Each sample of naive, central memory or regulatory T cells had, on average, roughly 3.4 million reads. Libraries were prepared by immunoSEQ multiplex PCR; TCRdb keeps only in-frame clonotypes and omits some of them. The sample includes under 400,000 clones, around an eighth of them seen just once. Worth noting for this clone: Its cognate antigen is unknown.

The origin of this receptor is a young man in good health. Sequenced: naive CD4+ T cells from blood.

Here the CDR3 DNA reads TGTGCCAGCAGTTCGGCAGGGGCACAGTACAATGAGCAGTTCTTC. Amino acid sequence: CASSSAGAQYNEQFF. The rearrangement uses TRBV28 and TRBJ2-1, with D maybe TRBD1 (6 bases). The CDR3 is made up of 15 amino acids. CDR1 and CDR2 (germline): MDHEN, SYDVKM. The V and J ends lost 4 bases and 4 bases respectively, with 14 bases between them.